Given below is one T cell receptor beta chain in context. These data are taken from a study of blood T cell repertoires in COVID-19. In the original analysis: Reference gene primer amplification gave nucleated cell count estimates. Assay used: immunoSEQ multiplex PCR; TCRdb lists only in-frame clones, some missing. The DNA was the basis for D and trimming; V, J and clone size are from that table. The table lists 40,000 to 55,000 clones, under 85% of them singletons. Germline CDR1 and CDR2: SGHTA and FQGNSA. With 3 bases clipped from V and 3 bases from J, the junction kept 2 bases outside the gene matches. The CDR3 length is 13 residues.

The material sequenced was peripheral blood. The clonotype comes from a woman at least 80 years old with acute or convalescent COVID-19. The chain uses TRBV7-2 and TRBJ2-7; 7 bases map to TRBD2. In nucleotides, the CDR3 is TGTGCCAGCAGCTTGGGAGGGTTCTACGAGCAGTACTTC. As protein: CASSLGGFYEQYF.